A selection of T cell receptor beta chains follows, all from one sample in a study of shared clonotypes between healthy human individuals. TCRdb keeps only in-frame clones here, not all; method: immunoSEQ multiplex PCR. Of around 2,100,000 clones in the sample, less than 95% are singletons; the top ten hold 0.9% to 1.5%. Source material: naive CD8+ T cells sorted from blood. The receptors shown here come from a man aged 18 to 29 in good health. The CDR3 runs from the conserved cysteine through the conserved F or W. D genes are given only for firm matches. Size is stated for part of the rows, as once, few or many counts, or as a class when the clone is expanded.

NA,TRBJ2-7,NA,TRBV11-2,TGTGCCAGCAGCTTAGCGGGGGCAGACGAGCAGTACTTC,CASSLAGADEQYF
TRBD2,TRBJ2-7,NA,TRBV4-1,TGCGCCAGCAGCCATGCTTTAGCGGGAGAGGACGAGCAGTACTTC,CASSHALAGEDEQYF
NA,TRBJ2-7,NA,TRBV4-1,TGCGCCAGCAGCCCTTTTACTGCCTACGAGCAGTACTTC,CASSPFTAYEQYF
TRBD2,TRBJ2-3,NA,TRBV7-2,TGTGCCAGCAGCTGGACTAGCGGGGACCTCACAGATACGCAGTATTTT,CASSWTSGDLTDTQYF
NA,TRBJ2-1,NA,TRBV19,TGTGCCAGTAGTGGATTAGCGGATGCCTACAATGAGCAGTTCTTC,CASSGLADAYNEQFF
TRBD1,TRBJ1-2,NA,TRBV30,TGTGCCTGGAGTTGGGAGGACAGGGGCTATGGCTACACCTTC,CAWSWEDRGYGYTF
NA,TRBJ2-1,NA,TRBV4-3,TGCGCCAGCAGCCAAGAGAACTACTATGAGCAGTTCTTC,CASSQENYYEQFF
NA,TRBJ1-4,NA,TRBV13,TGTGCCAGCAGCTCAGAGGTTTATGGCGAAAAACTGTTTTTT,CASSSEVYGEKLFF
TRBD1,TRBJ2-7,NA,TRBV7-9,TGTGCCAGCAGCTCTGGGCCCCAGGGGGCCAACGAGCAGTACTTC,CASSSGPQGANEQYF
NA,TRBJ2-3,NA,TRBV7-6,TGTGCCAGCAGCTTAGAAAATAGTCCGGGACACCCACGGGGCACGCAGTATTTT,CASSLENSPGHPRGTQYF
NA,TRBJ2-3,few,TRBV19,TGTGCCAGTAGTATGTCCGGGACCCCAGATACGCAGTATTTT,CASSMSGTPDTQYF
NA,TRBJ2-5,NA,TRBV7-8,TGTGCCAGCAGCTTCCCAGAAGAGACCCAGTACTTC,CASSFPEETQYF
TRBD1,TRBJ2-7,NA,TRBV11-2,TGTGCCAGCAGCTTCGGGACAGGATCTTACGAGCAGTACTTC,CASSFGTGSYEQYF
TRBD1,TRBJ2-1,NA,TRBV28,TGTGCCAGCAGTTACGGTAACAGGGGTGATGAGCAGTTCTTC,CASSYGNRGDEQFF
TRBD2,TRBJ2-5,NA,TRBV5-6,TGTGCCAGCAGCTTGGCCGGGCTAGCGGGAGATCCAGAGACCCAGTACTTC,CASSLAGLAGDPETQYF
NA,TRBJ1-3,NA,TRBV27,TGTGCCAGCAGCCCGGACAGACACCCTGGAAACACCATATATTTT,CASSPDRHPGNTIYF
NA,TRBJ1-1,once,TRBV7-9,TGTGCCAGCAGTAAGGGAGGTGGTGAAGCTTTCTTT,CASSKGGGEAFF
NA,TRBJ2-5,NA,TRBV19,TGTGCCAGTAGTATAGTGGCAGGTCCTCCCCAAGAGACCCAGTACTTC,CASSIVAGPPQETQYF
NA,TRBJ2-7,NA,TRBV5-6,TGTGCCAGCAGCTTGGAGACTGAGGACTACGAGCAGTACTTC,CASSLETEDYEQYF
NA,TRBJ2-2,NA,TRBV9,TGTGCCAGCAGCGTAGGCGTTAACACCGGGGAGCTGTTTTTT,CASSVGVNTGELFF
TRBD2,TRBJ2-7,NA,TRBV11-3,TGTGCCAGCAGCTTGGCTAGCGGGAGTAGGTACGAGCAGTACTTC,CASSLASGSRYEQYF
TRBD2,TRBJ2-1,NA,TRBV27,TGTGCCAGCAGTTCCGGGACTAGCGCCTTAAATGAGCAGTTCTTC,CASSSGTSALNEQFF
NA,TRBJ1-4,NA,TRBV5-1,TGCGCCAGCAGCGGGGACGCCGAGGAAAAACTGTTTTTT,CASSGDAEEKLFF
NA,TRBJ2-2,NA,TRBV9,TGTGCCAGCAGCGTCGAAAGGGTGGTGGAGGGGGCCACCGGGGAGCTGTTTTTT,CASSVERVVEGATGELFF
TRBD2,TRBJ2-1,once,TRBV6-6,TGTGCCAGCAGTTACGCGGGAGGCGCTTACAATGAGCAGTTCTTC,CASSYAGGAYNEQFF
NA,TRBJ2-7,NA,TRBV4-3,TGCGCCAGCAGCCAAGGGTTAGAGGGAGCGGATAGGTTCGAGCAGTACTTC,CASSQGLEGADRFEQYF
NA,TRBJ1-2,NA,TRBV4-2,TGTGCCAGCAGCCCACTCCGGGCGGATGGCTACACCTTC,CASSPLRADGYTF
NA,TRBJ1-1,NA,TRBV4-1,TGCGCCAGCAGCCAAGTAGGGGGCACTGAAGCTTTCTTT,CASSQVGGTEAFF
NA,TRBJ1-1,NA,TRBV30,TGTGCCTGGCACGGAGGCCTAAAGGCTGAAGCTTTCTTT,CAWHGGLKAEAFF
NA,TRBJ1-2,NA,TRBV14,TGTGCCAGCAGCCAAGCAGACCGCCTAATCTCTTTTGGCTACACCTTC,CASSQADRLISFGYTF
NA,TRBJ1-5,NA,TRBV28,TGTGCCAGCAGTACAGGGTTGGGGGATCAGCCCCAGCATTTT,CASSTGLGDQPQHF
NA,TRBJ2-7,NA,TRBV19,TGTGCCAGTAGTTCATCTCCCCTTAACGAGCAGTACTTC,CASSSSPLNEQYF
NA,TRBJ1-2,NA,TRBV5-4,TGTGCCAGCAGCTTGTGGTCGGCGGGGGGCTATGGCTACACCTTC,CASSLWSAGGYGYTF
NA,TRBJ2-3,NA,TRBV7-6,TGTGCCAGCACCCCAGGAGGACTGATCACAGATACGCAGTATTTT,CASTPGGLITDTQYF
NA,TRBJ1-1,NA,TRBV4-1,TGCGCCAGCAGCTGGGCAGGGGAGGACACTGAAGCTTTCTTT,CASSWAGEDTEAFF
NA,TRBJ2-7,NA,TRBV7-8,TGTGCCAGCAGCATTAGTCGGCTGAGCGAGCAGTACTTC,CASSISRLSEQYF
NA,TRBJ2-7,NA,TRBV10-2,TGCGCCAGCAGTGAGTCTGGGCATAGCTCCTACGAGCAGTACTTC,CASSESGHSSYEQYF
TRBD2,TRBJ2-2,NA,TRBV11-3,TGTGCCAGCAGCTTAGATCTAGCGGGGGAGAACACCTGGGAGCTGTTTTTT,CASSLDLAGENTWELFF
NA,TRBJ2-5,NA,TRBV11-1,TGTGCCAGCAGCTATTCCCAAGAGACCCAGTACTTC,CASSYSQETQYF
TRBD1,TRBJ1-1,NA,TRBV28,TGTGCCAGCAGTTCGGGAACAGGGGATTATTGGAACACTGAAGCTTTCTTT,CASSSGTGDYWNTEAFF
NA,TRBJ1-2,NA,TRBV11-2,TGTGCCAGCAGCTCAGGGGATTCGGGGTACGGCTACACCTTC,CASSSGDSGYGYTF
TRBD1,TRBJ2-4,NA,TRBV7-9,TGTGCCAGCAGCTTAGGACAGGGGGCGGTAAACATTCAGTACTTC,CASSLGQGAVNIQYF
NA,TRBJ2-7,NA,TRBV15,TGTGCCACCACTCCGCGGGACGGGAAAATCTACGAGCAGTACTTC,CATTPRDGKIYEQYF
TRBD1,TRBJ1-5,NA,TRBV7-9,TGTGCCAGCAGCTCCGCCAGGGGGCCATATAGCAATCAGCCCCAGCATTTT,CASSSARGPYSNQPQHF
NA,TRBJ1-4,NA,TRBV25-1,TGTGCCAGCAGTGAATTATCGGGACACTTTGAAAAACTGTTTTTT,CASSELSGHFEKLFF
NA,TRBJ1-6,once,TRBV28,TGTGCCAGCACCCTCATCAAGGGGTTTTCACCCCTCCACTTT,CASTLIKGFSPLHF
NA,TRBJ2-1,NA,TRBV27,TGTGCCAGCAGTTTATATCCGGCTAGCTGGAATAGGTCTTCCTACAATGAGCAGTTCTTC,CASSLYPASWNRSSYNEQFF
NA,TRBJ2-7,NA,TRBV13,TGTGCCAGCAGCGCGGGACCATCCTCCTACGAGCAGTACTTC,CASSAGPSSYEQYF
TRBD1,TRBJ1-5,once,TRBV4-1,TGCGCCAGCAGCGACCTACAGGGGAATCAGCCCCAGCATTTT,CASSDLQGNQPQHF
NA,TRBJ2-2,NA,TRBV10-3,TGTGCCATCCAAGCCGGGGTCGGGACCGGGGAGCTGTTTTTT,CAIQAGVGTGELFF
NA,TRBJ2-7,NA,TRBV7-2,TGTGCCAGCAGCTGGACAGTCTACGAGCAGTACTTC,CASSWTVYEQYF
TRBD1,TRBJ2-2,NA,TRBV7-3,TGTGCCAGCAGCCCTACAGGGGGCCCCGGGGAGCTGTTTTTT,CASSPTGGPGELFF
NA,TRBJ2-5,NA,TRBV30,TGTGCCTGGAGTGAATGGGAGACCCAGTACTTC,CAWSEWETQYF
TRBD1,TRBJ2-5,NA,TRBV14,TGTGCCAGCAGCCAAGATCGATGGGAGACAGGGGGCAGTGAGACCCAGTACTTC,CASSQDRWETGGSETQYF
NA,TRBJ2-7,NA,TRBV4-3,TGCGCCAGCAGCCAAGATCTTGGCAGCTCCTACGAGCAGTACTTC,CASSQDLGSSYEQYF
NA,TRBJ2-7,once,TRBV5-1,TGCGCCAGCAGCTTGGACGGCATTACCTACGAGCAGTACTTC,CASSLDGITYEQYF
TRBD2,TRBJ2-7,NA,TRBV7-9,TGTGCCAGCAGCCCCCCGGGACTAGCGGGAGGTTTCTACGAGCAGTACTTC,CASSPPGLAGGFYEQYF